This TCR beta chain originates from a study of early T cells in non-severe SARS-CoV-2 infection. MiXCR, applied by TCRdb to the 5' RACE reads, yields one record per CDR3 protein. In the table there are under 70,000 distinct CDR3 sequences, 11% of which are singletons. Study-level findings and limits: Anti-spike CD8 specificities were favored by VDJdb matching, whose results missed private and CD4 specificities.

The CDR3 loop spans 12 amino acids. Per germline, CDR1 DFQATT and CDR2 SNEGSKA (reference sequence). Trimming stripped 0 bases from V and 4 bases from J, with 6 bases between. Turning to this clonotype: What it binds is unknown.

The sample taken for sequencing was whole blood. The TCR sequence derives from an adult who was a healthcare worker with PCR-confirmed SARS-CoV-2 infection or an uninfected control (not recorded which). The chain links TRBV20-1 to TRBJ1-2; D gene unclear. The CDR3 reads CSARETLYGYTF. CDR3 DNA: TGCAGTGCTAGAGAAACCCTCTATGGCTACACCTTC.